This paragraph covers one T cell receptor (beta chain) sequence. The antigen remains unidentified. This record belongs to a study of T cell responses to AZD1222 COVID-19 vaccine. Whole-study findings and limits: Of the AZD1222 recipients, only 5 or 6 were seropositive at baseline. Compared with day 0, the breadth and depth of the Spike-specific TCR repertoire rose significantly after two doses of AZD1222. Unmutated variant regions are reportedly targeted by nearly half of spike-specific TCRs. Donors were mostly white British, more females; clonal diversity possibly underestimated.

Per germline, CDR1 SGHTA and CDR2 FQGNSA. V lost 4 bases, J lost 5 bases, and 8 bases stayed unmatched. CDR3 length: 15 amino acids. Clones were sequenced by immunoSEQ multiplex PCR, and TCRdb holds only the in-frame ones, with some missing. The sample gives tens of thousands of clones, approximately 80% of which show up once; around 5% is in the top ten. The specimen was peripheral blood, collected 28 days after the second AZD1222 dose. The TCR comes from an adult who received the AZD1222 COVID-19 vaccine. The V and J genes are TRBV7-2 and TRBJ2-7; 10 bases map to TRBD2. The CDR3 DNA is TGTGCCAGCAGCTCTTCTAGCGGGAGTTTCCACGAGCAGTACTTC. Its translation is CASSSSSGSFHEQYF. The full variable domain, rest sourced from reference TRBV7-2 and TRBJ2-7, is GAGVSQSPSNKVTEKGKDVELRCDPISGHTALYWYRQSLGQGLEFLIYFQGNSAPDKSGLPSDRFSAERTGGSVSTLTIQRTQQEDSAVYLCASSSSSGSFHEQYFGPGTRLTVT.